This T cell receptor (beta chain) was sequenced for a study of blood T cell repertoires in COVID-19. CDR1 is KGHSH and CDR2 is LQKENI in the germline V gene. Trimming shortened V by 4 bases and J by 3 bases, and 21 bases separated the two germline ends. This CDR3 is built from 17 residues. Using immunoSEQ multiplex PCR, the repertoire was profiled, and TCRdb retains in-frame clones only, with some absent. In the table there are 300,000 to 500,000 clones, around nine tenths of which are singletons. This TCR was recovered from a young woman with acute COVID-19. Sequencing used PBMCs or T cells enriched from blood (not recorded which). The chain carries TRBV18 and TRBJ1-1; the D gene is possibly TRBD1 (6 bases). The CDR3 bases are TGTGCCAGCTCACGCAGTTTGAGACCCGCAGGGGACACTGAAGCTTTCTTT. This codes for CASSRSLRPAGDTEAFF.